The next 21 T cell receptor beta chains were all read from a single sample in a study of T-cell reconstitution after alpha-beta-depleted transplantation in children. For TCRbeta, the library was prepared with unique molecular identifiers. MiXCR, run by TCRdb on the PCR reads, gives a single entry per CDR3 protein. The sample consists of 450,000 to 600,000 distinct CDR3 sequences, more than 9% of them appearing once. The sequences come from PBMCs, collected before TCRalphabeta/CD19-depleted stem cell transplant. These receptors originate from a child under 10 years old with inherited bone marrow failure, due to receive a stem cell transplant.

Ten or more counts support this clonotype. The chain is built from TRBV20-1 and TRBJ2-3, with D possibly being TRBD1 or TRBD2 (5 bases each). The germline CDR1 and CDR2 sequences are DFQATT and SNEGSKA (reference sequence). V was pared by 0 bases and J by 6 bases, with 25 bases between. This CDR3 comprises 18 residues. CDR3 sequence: CSARDWVWDRPQRDTQYF. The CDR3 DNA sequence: TGCAGTGCTAGAGATTGGGTCTGGGACCGACCCCAGAGGGATACGCAGTATTTT.

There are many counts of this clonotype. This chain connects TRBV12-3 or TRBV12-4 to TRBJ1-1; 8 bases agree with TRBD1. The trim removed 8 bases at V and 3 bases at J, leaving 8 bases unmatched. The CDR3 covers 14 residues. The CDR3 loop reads CASSRTGYDTEAFF. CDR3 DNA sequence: TGTGCCAGCTCTCGGACAGGGTATGACACTGAAGCTTTCTTT.

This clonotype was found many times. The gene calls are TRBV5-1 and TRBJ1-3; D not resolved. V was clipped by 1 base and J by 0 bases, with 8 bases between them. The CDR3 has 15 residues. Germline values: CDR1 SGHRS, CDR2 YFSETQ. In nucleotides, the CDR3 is TGCGCCAGCAGCTTGTGGCAGGCCTCTGGAAACACCATATATTTT. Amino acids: CASSLWQASGNTIYF.

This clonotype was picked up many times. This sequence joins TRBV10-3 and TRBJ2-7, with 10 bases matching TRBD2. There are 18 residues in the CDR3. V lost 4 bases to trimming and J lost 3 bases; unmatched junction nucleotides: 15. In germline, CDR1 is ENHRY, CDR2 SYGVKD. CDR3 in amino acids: CAISGLNSGRLVLYEQYF. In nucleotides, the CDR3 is TGTGCCATCAGTGGTTTGAATAGCGGGAGGCTCGTCCTCTACGAGCAGTACTTC.

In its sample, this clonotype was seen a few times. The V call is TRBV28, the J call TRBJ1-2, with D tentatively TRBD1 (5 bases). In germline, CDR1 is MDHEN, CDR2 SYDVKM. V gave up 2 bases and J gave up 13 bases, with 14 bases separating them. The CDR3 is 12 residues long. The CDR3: CASSLRGPGGTF. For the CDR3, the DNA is TGTGCCAGCAGTTTACGAGGGCCCGGGGGCACCTTC.

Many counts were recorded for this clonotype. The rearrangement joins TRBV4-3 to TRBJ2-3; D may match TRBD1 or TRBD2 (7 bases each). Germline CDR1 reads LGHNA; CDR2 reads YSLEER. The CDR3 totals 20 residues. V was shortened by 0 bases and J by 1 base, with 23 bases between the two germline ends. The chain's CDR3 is CASSQERLRGLAERTDTQYF. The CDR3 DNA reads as TGCGCCAGCAGCCAAGAACGGTTAAGGGGGCTAGCGGAACGCACAGATACGCAGTATTTT.

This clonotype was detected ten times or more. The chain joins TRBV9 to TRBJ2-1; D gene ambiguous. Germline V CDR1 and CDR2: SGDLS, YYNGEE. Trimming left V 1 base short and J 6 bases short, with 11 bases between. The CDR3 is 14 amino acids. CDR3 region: CASSVTGLVNEQFF. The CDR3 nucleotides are TGTGCCAGCAGCGTAACTGGCCTAGTCAATGAGCAGTTCTTC.

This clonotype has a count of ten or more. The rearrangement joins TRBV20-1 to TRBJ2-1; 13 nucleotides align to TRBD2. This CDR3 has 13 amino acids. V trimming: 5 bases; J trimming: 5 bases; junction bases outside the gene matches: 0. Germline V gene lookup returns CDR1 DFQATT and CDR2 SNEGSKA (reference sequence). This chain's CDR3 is CSAGTSGNNEQFF. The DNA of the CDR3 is TGCAGTGCTGGGACTAGCGGGAACAATGAGCAGTTCTTC.

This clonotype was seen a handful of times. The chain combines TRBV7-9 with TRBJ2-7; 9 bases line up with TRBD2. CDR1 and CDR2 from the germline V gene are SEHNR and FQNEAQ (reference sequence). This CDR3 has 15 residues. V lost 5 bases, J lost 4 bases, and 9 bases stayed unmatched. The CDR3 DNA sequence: TGTGCCAGCAGCCCAACCATTAGCGGGGGATACGAGCAGTACTTC. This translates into CASSPTISGGYEQYF.

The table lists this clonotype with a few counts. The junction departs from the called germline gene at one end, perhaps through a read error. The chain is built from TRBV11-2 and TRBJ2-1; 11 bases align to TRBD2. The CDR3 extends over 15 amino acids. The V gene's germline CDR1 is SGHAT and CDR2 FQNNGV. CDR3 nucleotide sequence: TGTGCCAGCAGCTTAGTGGTGCTAGCGGGAGGACCCTTGGTTTGG. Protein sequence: CASSLVVLAGGPLVW.

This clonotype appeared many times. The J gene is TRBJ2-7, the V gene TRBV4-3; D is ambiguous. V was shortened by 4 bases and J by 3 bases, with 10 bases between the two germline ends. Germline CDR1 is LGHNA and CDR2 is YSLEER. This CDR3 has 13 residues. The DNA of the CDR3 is TGCGCCAGCAGCCCTAAAGGAGACTACGAGCAGTACTTC. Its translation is CASSPKGDYEQYF.

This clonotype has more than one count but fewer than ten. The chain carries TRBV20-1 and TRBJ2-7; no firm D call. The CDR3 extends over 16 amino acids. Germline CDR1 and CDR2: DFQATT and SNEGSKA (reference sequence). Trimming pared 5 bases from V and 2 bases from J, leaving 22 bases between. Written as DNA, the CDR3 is TGCAGTGCTCCTCGCACGGCTTCCGGGCATACCTACGAGCAGTACTTC. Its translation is CSAPRTASGHTYEQYF.

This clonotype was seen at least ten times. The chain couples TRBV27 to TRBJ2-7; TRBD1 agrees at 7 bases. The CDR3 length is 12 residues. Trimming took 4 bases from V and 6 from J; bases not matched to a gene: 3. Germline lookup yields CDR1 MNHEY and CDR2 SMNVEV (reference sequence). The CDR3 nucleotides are TGTGCCAGCAGTTCCCCAGGGGGCGAGCAGTACTTC. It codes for CASSSPGGEQYF.

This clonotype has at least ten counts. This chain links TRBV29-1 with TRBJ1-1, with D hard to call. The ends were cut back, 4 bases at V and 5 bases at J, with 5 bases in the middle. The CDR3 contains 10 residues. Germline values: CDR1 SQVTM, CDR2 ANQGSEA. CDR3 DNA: TGCAGCGTTGGGATGACTGAAGCTTTCTTT. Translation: CSVGMTEAFF.

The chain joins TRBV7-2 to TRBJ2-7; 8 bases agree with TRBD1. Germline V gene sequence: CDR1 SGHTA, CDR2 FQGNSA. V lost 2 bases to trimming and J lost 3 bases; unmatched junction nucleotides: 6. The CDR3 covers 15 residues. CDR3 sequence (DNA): TGTGCCAGCAGCTTATTCGGGACAGGTGGCTACGAGCAGTACTTC. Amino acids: CASSLFGTGGYEQYF. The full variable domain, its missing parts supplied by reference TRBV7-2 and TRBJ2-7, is GAGVSQSPSNKVTEKGKDVELRCDPISGHTALYWYRQSLGQGLEFLIYFQGNSAPDKSGLPSDRFSAERTGGSVSTLTIQRTQQEDSAVYLCASSLFGTGGYEQYFGPGTRLTVT.

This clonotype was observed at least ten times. CDR3 in amino acids: CASSLAGTERNYGYTF. The CDR3 region has the DNA TGTGCCAGCAGCTTAGCTGGGACAGAACGTAACTATGGCTACACCTTC. The chain links TRBV7-9 to TRBJ1-2; 7 bases match TRBD1. Germline loops: CDR1 SEHNR, CDR2 FQNEAQ (reference sequence). This CDR3 region has 16 residues. With 0 bases clipped from V and 1 base from J, the junction kept 5 bases outside the gene matches. Filled out from reference TRBV7-9 and TRBJ1-2, the complete variable domain reads DTGVSQNPRHKITKRGQNVTFRCDPISEHNRLYWYRQTLGQGPEFLTYFQNEAQLEKSRLLSDRFSAERPKGSFSTLEIQRTEQGDSAMYLCASSLAGTERNYGYTFGSGTRLTVV.

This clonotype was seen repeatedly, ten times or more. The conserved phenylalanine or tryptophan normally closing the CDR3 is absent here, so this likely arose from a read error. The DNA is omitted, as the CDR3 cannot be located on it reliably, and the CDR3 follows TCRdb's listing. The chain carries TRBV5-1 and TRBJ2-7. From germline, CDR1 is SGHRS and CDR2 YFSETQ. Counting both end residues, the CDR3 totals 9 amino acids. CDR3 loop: CASSGPKVT.

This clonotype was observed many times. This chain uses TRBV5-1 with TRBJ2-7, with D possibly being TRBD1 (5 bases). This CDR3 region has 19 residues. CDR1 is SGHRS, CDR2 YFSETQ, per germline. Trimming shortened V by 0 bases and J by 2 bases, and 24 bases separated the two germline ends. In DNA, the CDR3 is TGCGCCAGCAGCTTGGATCCAGACAGCTTAGAATCCGACCCCTACGAGCAGTACTTC. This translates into CASSLDPDSLESDPYEQYF.

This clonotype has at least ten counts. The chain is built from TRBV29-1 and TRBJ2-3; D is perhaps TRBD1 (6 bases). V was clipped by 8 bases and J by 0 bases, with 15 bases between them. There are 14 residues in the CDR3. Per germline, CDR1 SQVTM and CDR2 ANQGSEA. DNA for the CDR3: TGCAGCACACGGACAGCTACTAGCACAGATACGCAGTATTTT. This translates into CSTRTATSTDTQYF.

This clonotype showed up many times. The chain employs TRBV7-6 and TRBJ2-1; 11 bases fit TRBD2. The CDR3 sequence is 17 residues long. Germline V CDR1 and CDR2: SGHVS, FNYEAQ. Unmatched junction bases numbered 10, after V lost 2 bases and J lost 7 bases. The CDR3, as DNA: TGTGCCAGCAGCTTATTTACTAGCGGGAGCGGGTTTAATGAGCAGTTCTTC. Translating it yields CASSLFTSGSGFNEQFF. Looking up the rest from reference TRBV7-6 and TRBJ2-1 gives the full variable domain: GAGVSQSPRYKVTKRGQDVALRCDPISGHVSLYWYRQALGQGPEFLTYFNYEAQQDKSGLPNDRFSAERPEGSISTLTIQRTEQRDSAMYRCASSLFTSGSGFNEQFFGPGTRLTVL.

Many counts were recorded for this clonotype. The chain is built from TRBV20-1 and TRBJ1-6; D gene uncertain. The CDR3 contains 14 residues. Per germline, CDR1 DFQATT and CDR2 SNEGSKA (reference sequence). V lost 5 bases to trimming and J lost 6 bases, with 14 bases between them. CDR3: CSARPTVFNSPLHF. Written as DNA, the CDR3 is TGCAGTGCTCGCCCTACGGTATTTAATTCACCCCTCCACTTT.